These 5 T cell receptor beta chains were sequenced from one sample in a study of T cells in Graves' hyperthyroidism and ophthalmopathy. Amplified TCR beta CDR3 regions came from RNA transcripts. Carried out on the TCR CDR3, a first-round RT-PCR used the HTBI primer set. MiXCR was run by TCRdb on the multiplex PCR reads, yielding one entry per CDR3 protein. The sample comprises fewer than 500,000 distinct CDR3 sequences, about 14% of which are singletons, and about 19% rests with the top ten. Sequencing was performed on blood. All receptors come from a woman aged 25 to 39 with Graves' ophthalmopathy.

The chain couples TRBV24-1 to TRBJ2-7, with a weak D call TRBD1 (6 bases). Germline-derived CDR1 and CDR2 are KGHDR and SFDVKD. V lost 4 bases and J lost 3, with 12 bases in between. The CDR3 totals 14 residues. CDR3 DNA: TGTGCCACCAGTGAGACAGGCCAACTCTACGAGCAGTACTTC. Protein: CATSETGQLYEQYF.

This clonotype was observed at least ten times. The genes are TRBV7-2 and TRBJ2-5; 9 positions match TRBD2. Trimming at V came to 1 base and at J to 5 bases, leaving 14 bases not matched to a gene. This CDR3 contains 18 residues. Germline CDR1 SGHTA, CDR2 FQGNSA. The CDR3 DNA reads TGTGCCAGCAGCTTAGACGAGACGGGCGGGGGGGCCCGGGAGACCCAGTACTTC. Translation gives CASSLDETGGGARETQYF.

This clonotype was observed a few times. The V and J genes are TRBV10-1 and TRBJ2-3; 8 bases are a match to TRBD2. Germline lookup yields CDR1 WNHNN and CDR2 SYGVQD (reference sequence). The CDR3 loop spans 16 amino acids. V lost 2 bases to trimming and J lost 8 bases; unmatched junction nucleotides: 12. CDR3 loop: CASSEAPAGDRGTQYF. CDR3 DNA sequence: TGCGCCAGCAGTGAGGCACCAGCGGGGGACCGGGGTACGCAGTATTTT.

This clonotype has only a few counts. The chain has TRBV2 and TRBJ1-2, with D uncertain. Trimming stripped 3 bases from V and 7 bases from J, with 9 bases between. The germline CDR1 and CDR2 sequences are SNHLY and FYNNEI. This CDR3 is 12 amino acids long. CDR3 protein: CASSEWTVGYTF. CDR3 coding DNA: TGTGCCAGCAGTGAGTGGACGGTTGGCTACACCTTC.

This clonotype was observed at least ten times. This chain joins TRBV5-1 and TRBJ2-1; 7 bases match TRBD1. CDR1 is SGHRS, CDR2 YFSETQ, per germline. Trimming at V came to 3 bases and at J to 6 bases, leaving 6 bases not matched to a gene. This CDR3 spans 14 amino acids. CDR3 loop: CASSSGGMVNEQFF. The DNA for the CDR3 is TGCGCCAGCAGCTCAGGGGGAATGGTCAATGAGCAGTTCTTC.